The 14 T cell receptor beta chains below all came from one sample that was sequenced in a study of blood T cell repertoires in COVID-19 (TCRdb year 2020). Library generation was performed with the immunoSEQ multiplex PCR assay. Sourced from immuneACCESS, this table was stored by TCRdb with only in-frame sequences that have V and J called. A share of the clones is absent; for the studies checked, an unresolved V gene accounts for under half, and the remainder has no known explanation. The sample table contains roughly 360,000 clones; only one count was recorded for 81% of them. The ten top clones hold more than 0.95% of the sample. Sequencing input: peripheral blood. The receptors stem from a human donor with acute or convalescent COVID-19. The donor label of this sample is uncertain.

On this clone: The same CDR3 can be traced to other DNA sequences in this sample. The rearrangement uses TRBV18 and TRBJ1-1, with D perhaps TRBD1 (5 bases). This CDR3 is 15 amino acids long. CDR1 is KGHSH and CDR2 is LQKENI in the germline V gene. V was cut by 3 bases and J by 0 bases, with 11 bases left in between. The DNA of the CDR3 is TGTGCCAGCTCACCGGGCACAGGACTGAACACTGAAGCTTTCTTT. Translation: CASSPGTGLNTEAFF.

Comments on this clone: The sample has other DNA sequences that encode this CDR3 too. The genes are TRBV18 and TRBJ1-1, with no clear D. Germline V gene data show CDR1 as KGHSH and CDR2 as LQKENI. The CDR3 is 15 residues long. Deletions cut 1 base from V and 0 bases from J, with 9 bases between. The CDR3 loop reads CASSPRAGMNTEAFF. The CDR3 coding sequence is TGTGCCAGCTCACCACGGGCGGGCATGAACACTGAAGCTTTCTTT.

The genes are TRBV2 and TRBJ1-2, with 8 bases matching TRBD1. V trimming: 8 bases; J trimming: 13 bases; junction bases outside the gene matches: 12. The CDR3 length is 12 residues. The germline V gene encodes CDR1 SNHLY and CDR2 FYNNEI. CDR3 DNA: TGTGCCAGCGGCCGGACAGGGCTTTCAGGCACCTTC. This codes for CASGRTGLSGTF.

The chain combines TRBV30 with TRBJ2-4; the D gene is possibly TRBD2 (6 bases). The CDR3 is made up of 14 amino acids. Trimming took off 4 bases at V and 7 bases at J, with 17 bases between the two ends. Germline V gene lookup returns CDR1 GTSNPN and CDR2 SVGIG (reference sequence). CDR3 sequence (DNA): TGTGCCTGGACGCGCGGGATATCGATGAACATTCAGTACTTC. This translates into CAWTRGISMNIQYF.

The chain uses TRBV6-1 and TRBJ1-5; D gene uncertain. Germline CDR1 reads MNHNS; CDR2 reads SASEGT. The V gene lost 2 bases and the J gene lost 12 bases, with 11 bases spanning the gap. The CDR3 is made up of 12 amino acids. CDR3 amino acids: CASSEMVGSQHF. In DNA, the CDR3 is TGTGCCAGCAGTGAAATGGTTGGTAGCCAGCATTTT.

The chain recombines TRBV25-1 with TRBJ1-6, with D perhaps matching TRBD1 (5 bases). V was cut by 5 bases and J by 10 bases, with 15 bases left in between. The length of the CDR3 is 14 residues. Per germline, CDR1 MGHDK and CDR2 SYGVNS. The CDR3 DNA is TGTGCCAGCAGTCCCGGGGGGTATAGCTCACCCCTCCACTTT. Translation gives CASSPGGYSSPLHF.

The gene calls are TRBV7-9 and TRBJ2-3, with a possible D match to TRBD1 (5 bases). With 6 bases removed from V and 4 bases from J, the gap between germline ends came to 14 bases. CDR1 is SEHNR and CDR2 is FQNEAQ in the germline V gene (reference sequence). The CDR3 runs 14 residues. The CDR3 coding sequence is TGTGCCAGCAGGTCCCTGCAACAGGCAGATACGCAGTATTTT. Amino acids: CASRSLQQADTQYF.

V gene TRBV5-5 combines with J gene TRBJ1-2; 8 nucleotides line up with TRBD1. Germline V lookup: CDR1 SGHKS, CDR2 YYEKEE (reference sequence). V trimming: 2 bases; J trimming: 5 bases; junction bases outside the gene matches: 11. This CDR3 contains 16 residues. CDR3 protein: CASSLDHRTGSYGYTF. Here the CDR3 DNA reads TGTGCCAGCAGCTTAGACCATCGGACAGGGTCATATGGCTACACCTTC.

V is TRBV10-1 and J is TRBJ2-1, with 7 bases matching TRBD2. This CDR3 region has 14 residues. The J segment lost 8 bases and the V segment lost 4 bases, leaving 8 bases of the junction unmatched. Germline CDR1 and CDR2: WNHNN and SYGVQD (reference sequence). The DNA for the CDR3 is TGCGCCAGCAGTGGGGCGGGAGAGGGCGATGAGCAGTTCTTC. It codes for CASSGAGEGDEQFF.

The chain links TRBV27 to TRBJ1-6; D may be TRBD1 (5 bases). Germline V gene lookup returns CDR1 MNHEY and CDR2 SMNVEV (reference sequence). V was trimmed by 5 bases and J by 6 bases, leaving 14 bases between them. This CDR3 is 15 amino acids long. Here the CDR3 DNA reads TGTGCCAGCAGTGCTCAGGGTTTGGGTAATTCACCCCTCCACTTT. Encoded protein: CASSAQGLGNSPLHF.

V is TRBV3-1 (or the pseudogene TRBV3-2) and J is TRBJ1-2; D possibly corresponds to TRBD1 (5 bases). The V gene's germline CDR1 is LGHDT and CDR2 YNNKEL (reference sequence). CDR3 length: 14 amino acids. Trimming stripped 1 base from V and 8 bases from J, with 14 bases between. CDR3 DNA sequence: TGTGCCAGCAGCCAAGGAACAGGAGTGAGGGGCTACACCTTC. Translated: CASSQGTGVRGYTF.

The chain carries TRBV7-8 and TRBJ2-1, with D possibly TRBD1 on 5 matching bases. V lost 1 base and J 0 bases, leaving 13 bases between the germline ends. CDR1 is SGHVS, CDR2 FQNEAQ, per germline. This CDR3 has 17 amino acids. As DNA, the CDR3 is TGTGCCAGCAGCTTAGGCAGGGCCGGAAGCTCCTACAATGAGCAGTTCTTC. Its protein product is CASSLGRAGSSYNEQFF.

The chain recombines TRBV18 with TRBJ1-2; perhaps TRBD1 as D (6 bases). V dropped 3 bases and J dropped 5 bases, with 19 bases sitting between them. This CDR3 is built from 16 residues. Germline V CDR1 and CDR2: KGHSH, LQKENI. In nucleotides, the CDR3 is TGTGCCAGCTCACCGATACCAGAGACAGGCCGTTATGGCTACACCTTC. Protein product: CASSPIPETGRYGYTF.

This clone was counted once. This chain uses TRBV6-5 with TRBJ2-5; 9 nucleotides line up with TRBD1. Looked up from germline, CDR1 is MNHEY and CDR2 is SVGAGI. The CDR3 loop spans 15 amino acids. The V and J ends lost 2 bases and 2 bases, in that order; junction bases with no gene match: 3. Written as DNA, the CDR3 is TGTGCCAGCAGTTACCGCGACAGGGGGCAAGAGACCCAGTACTTC. Residues: CASSYRDRGQETQYF.